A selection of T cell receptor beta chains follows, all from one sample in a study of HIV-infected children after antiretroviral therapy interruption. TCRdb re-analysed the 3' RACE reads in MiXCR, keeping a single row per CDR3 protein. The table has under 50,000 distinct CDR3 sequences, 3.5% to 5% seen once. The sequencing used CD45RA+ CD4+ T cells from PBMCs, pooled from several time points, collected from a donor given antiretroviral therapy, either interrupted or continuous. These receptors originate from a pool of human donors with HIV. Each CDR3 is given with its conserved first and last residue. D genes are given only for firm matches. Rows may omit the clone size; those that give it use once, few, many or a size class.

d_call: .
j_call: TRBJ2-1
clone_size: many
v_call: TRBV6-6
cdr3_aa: CASSATGYNEQFF
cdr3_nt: TGTGCCAGCAGTGCCACAGGGTACAATGAGCAGTTCTTC

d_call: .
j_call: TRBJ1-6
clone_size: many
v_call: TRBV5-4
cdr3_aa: CASSWGQGTYNSPLHF
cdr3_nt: TGTGCCAGCAGCTGGGGCCAGGGCACTTATAATTCACCCCTCCACTTT

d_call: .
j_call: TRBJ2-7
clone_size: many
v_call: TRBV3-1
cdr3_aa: CASSQGLAGTYEQYF
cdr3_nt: TGTGCCAGCAGCCAAGGATTAGCCGGGACCTACGAGCAGTACTTC

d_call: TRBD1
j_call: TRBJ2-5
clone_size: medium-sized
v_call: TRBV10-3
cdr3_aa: CASGGDSQDTQYF
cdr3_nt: TGTGCCAGCGGTGGGGACAGCCAAGACACCCAGTACTTT

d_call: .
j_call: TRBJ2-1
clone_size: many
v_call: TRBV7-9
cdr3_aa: CASSSPQGHNEQFF
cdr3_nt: TGTGCCAGCAGCTCCCCGCAGGGGCACAATGAGCAGTTCTTC

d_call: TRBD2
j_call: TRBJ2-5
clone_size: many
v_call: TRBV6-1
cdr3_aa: CASSEAGLAGEETQYF
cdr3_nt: TGTGCCAGCAGTGAAGCGGGACTAGCGGGGGAAGAGACCCAGTACTTC

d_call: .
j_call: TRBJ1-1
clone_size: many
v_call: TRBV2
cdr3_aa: CASKEAVGTEAFF
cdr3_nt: TGTGCCAGCAAGGAGGCGGTAGGCACTGAAGCTTTCTTT

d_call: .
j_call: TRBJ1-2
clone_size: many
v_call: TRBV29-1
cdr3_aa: CSVTPYEDTTF
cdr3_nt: TGCAGCGTTACGCCATACGAGGACACCACCTTC

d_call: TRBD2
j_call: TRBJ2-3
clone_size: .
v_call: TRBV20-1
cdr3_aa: CSARAGTSGSGSGSTDTQYF
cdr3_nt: TGCAGTGCTAGGGCCGGGACTAGCGGTTCAGGAAGCGGTAGCACAGATACGCAGTATTTT

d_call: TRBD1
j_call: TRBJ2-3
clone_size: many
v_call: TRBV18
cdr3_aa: CASSPQTGGTDTQYF
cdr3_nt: TGTGCCAGCTCACCGCAGACAGGGGGCACAGATACGCAGTATTTT

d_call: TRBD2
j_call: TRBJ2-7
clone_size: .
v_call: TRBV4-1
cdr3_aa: CASSHAGLAGGPSSIEQYF
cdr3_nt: TGCGCCAGCAGCCATGCCGGACTAGCGGGGGGTCCATCTTCTATCGAGCAGTACTTC

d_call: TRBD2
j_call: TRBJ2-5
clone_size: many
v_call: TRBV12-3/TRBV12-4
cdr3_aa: CASSFGGAGETQYF
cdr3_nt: TGTGCCAGCAGTTTCGGGGGGGCGGGAGAGACCCAGTACTTC

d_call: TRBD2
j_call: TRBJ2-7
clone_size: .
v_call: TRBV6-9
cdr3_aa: CASRELAGGPVDEQYF
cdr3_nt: TGTGCCAGCAGGGAGCTAGCGGGGGGGCCGGTGGACGAGCAGTACTTC

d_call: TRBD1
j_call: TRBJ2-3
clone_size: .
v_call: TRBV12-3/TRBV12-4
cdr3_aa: CASRTGLGTDTQYF
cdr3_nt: TGTGCCAGCAGGACAGGGCTTGGCACAGATACGCAGTATTTT

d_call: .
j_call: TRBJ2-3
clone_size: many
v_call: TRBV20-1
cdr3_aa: CSASPLASPSTQYF
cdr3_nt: TGCAGTGCTAGCCCCCTCGCCTCCCCCAGTACGCAGTATTTT

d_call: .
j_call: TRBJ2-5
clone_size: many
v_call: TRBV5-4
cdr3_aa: CASSLSFGRLETQYF
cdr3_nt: TGTGCCAGCAGCTTGAGTTTTGGCAGATTGGAGACCCAGTACTTC

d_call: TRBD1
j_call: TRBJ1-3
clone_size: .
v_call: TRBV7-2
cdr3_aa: CASRWTGSGNTIYF
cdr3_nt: TGTGCCAGCAGGTGGACAGGCTCTGGAAACACCATATATTTT

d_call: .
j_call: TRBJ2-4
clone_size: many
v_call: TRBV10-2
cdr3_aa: CASGTKNIQYF
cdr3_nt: TGCGCCAGCGGGACCAAAAACATTCAGTACTTC

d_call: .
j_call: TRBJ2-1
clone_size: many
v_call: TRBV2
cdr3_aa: CASIPSNEQFF
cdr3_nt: TGTGCCAGCATACCGAGTAATGAGCAGTTCTTC

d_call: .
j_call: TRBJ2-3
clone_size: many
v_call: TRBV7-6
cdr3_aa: CASSSRTDTQYF
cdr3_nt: TGTGCCAGCAGCTCCCGTACAGATACGCAGTATTTT

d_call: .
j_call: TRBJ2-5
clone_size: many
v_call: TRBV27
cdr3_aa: CASSTPQETQYF
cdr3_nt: TGTGCCAGCAGCACACCCCAAGAGACCCAGTACTTC

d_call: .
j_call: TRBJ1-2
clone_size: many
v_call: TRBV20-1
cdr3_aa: CSARAPGGDYGYTF
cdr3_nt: TGCAGTGCTAGAGCTCCGGGGGGGGACTATGGCTACACCTTC